This T cell receptor (beta chain) stems from a study of blood T cell repertoires in COVID-19. Background on the study: The study drew acute and convalescent COVID-19 samples from the United States, Italy and Spain. The cDNA or gDNA used as material had been derived from T cells, B-cell-depleted T cells, or PBMCs.

Donors were grouped by their self-reported clinical history. CDR3 length: 15 residues. V lost 0 bases and J lost 1; bases outside the gene matches: 3. Per germline, CDR1 SGHNT and CDR2 YYREEE (reference sequence). Per the authors' pipeline: Estimation of nucleated cell counts relied on the amplification of reference gene primers. The assay was immunoSEQ multiplex PCR, and TCRdb's table has in-frame clones only and misses some. Clonal size and the V and J genes are those of that table, whereas D and trimming came from the DNA. The sample records over 250,000 clones, around 89% being singletons. Sequencing was done on a sample of PBMCs or T cells enriched from blood (not recorded which). V gene TRBV5-4 combines with J gene TRBJ1-2; the match to TRBD1 covers 7 bases. This TCR derives from a man in his forties who had recovered from COVID-19. The CDR3, as DNA: TGTGCCAGCAGCTTGGGAACAGGGGATAACTATGGCTACACCTTC. Its translation is CASSLGTGDNYGYTF.